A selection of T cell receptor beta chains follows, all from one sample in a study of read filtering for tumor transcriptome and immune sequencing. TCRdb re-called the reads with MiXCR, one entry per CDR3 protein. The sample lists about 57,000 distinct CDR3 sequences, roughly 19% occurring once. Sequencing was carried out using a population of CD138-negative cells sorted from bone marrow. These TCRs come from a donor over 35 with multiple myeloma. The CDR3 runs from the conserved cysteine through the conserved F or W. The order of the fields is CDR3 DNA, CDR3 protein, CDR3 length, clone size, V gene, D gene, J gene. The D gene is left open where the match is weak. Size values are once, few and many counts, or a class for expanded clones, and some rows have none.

cdr3_nt: TGTGCCAGCAGTGAGCAGGGGGCTTGGAGCAATCAGCCCCAGCATTTT
cdr3_aa: CASSEQGAWSNQPQHF
cdr3_length: 16
clone_size: few
v_call: TRBV2
d_call: TRBD1
j_call: TRBJ1-5

cdr3_nt: TGCGCCAGCAGCTCTGAAGGAGAGACCCAGTACTTC
cdr3_aa: CASSSEGETQYF
cdr3_length: 12
clone_size: many
v_call: TRBV5-1
d_call: -
j_call: TRBJ2-5

cdr3_nt: TGCGCCAGCAGCCAAGTTCGGCTAGTGCGGTACAATGAGCAGTTCTTC
cdr3_aa: CASSQVRLVRYNEQFF
cdr3_length: 16
clone_size: many
v_call: TRBV4-1
d_call: -
j_call: TRBJ2-1

cdr3_nt: TGTGCCAGCAGACTAGGCACGCTCGGACAGGGAAATGAGCAGTTCTTC
cdr3_aa: CASRLGTLGQGNEQFF
cdr3_length: 16
clone_size: many
v_call: TRBV7-9
d_call: TRBD1
j_call: TRBJ2-1

cdr3_nt: TGTGCCAGCAGACAACAGGGTTCAGGGGGTGACTACGAGCAGTACTTC
cdr3_aa: CASRQQGSGGDYEQYF
cdr3_length: 16
clone_size: many
v_call: TRBV7-9
d_call: TRBD1
j_call: TRBJ2-7

cdr3_nt: TGCGCCAGCAGCCCTCGACTAGCGGGAGCCAGCTCCTACAATGAGCAGTTCTTC
cdr3_aa: CASSPRLAGASSYNEQFF
cdr3_length: 18
clone_size: many
v_call: TRBV4-1
d_call: TRBD2
j_call: TRBJ2-1

cdr3_nt: TGTGCCAGCAGTGAAATAGGGTGGATCAATGAGCAGTTCTTC
cdr3_aa: CASSEIGWINEQFF
cdr3_length: 14
clone_size: many
v_call: TRBV6-1
d_call: -
j_call: TRBJ2-1

cdr3_nt: TGCAGTGCTACACCCCCCCAGGAGAGCACTGAAGCTTTCTTT
cdr3_aa: CSATPPQESTEAFF
cdr3_length: 14
clone_size: few
v_call: TRBV20-1
d_call: -
j_call: TRBJ1-1

cdr3_nt: TGTGCCACCAAGATCAGGGGAGACACTGAAGCTTTCTTT
cdr3_aa: CATKIRGDTEAFF
cdr3_length: 13
clone_size: many
v_call: TRBV28
d_call: -
j_call: TRBJ1-1

cdr3_nt: TGTGCCAGCAGCCCCAGGGGCAGGGGGCTTGTCGAGCAGTACTTC
cdr3_aa: CASSPRGRGLVEQYF
cdr3_length: 15
clone_size: -
v_call: TRBV7-9
d_call: TRBD1
j_call: TRBJ2-7

cdr3_nt: TGTGCCAGCAGCGAAAGGAGCGGTACAGATACGCAGTATTTT
cdr3_aa: CASSERSGTDTQYF
cdr3_length: 14
clone_size: many
v_call: TRBV9
d_call: -
j_call: TRBJ2-3

cdr3_nt: TGTGCCAGCAGTTACTCACGGGACAGGGAGAACTATGGCTACACCTTC
cdr3_aa: CASSYSRDRENYGYTF
cdr3_length: 16
clone_size: -
v_call: TRBV6-2/TRBV6-3
d_call: TRBD1
j_call: TRBJ1-2

cdr3_nt: TGTGCCAGCAGCCAAGAGAGGGACCCCTACAATGAGCAGTTCTTC
cdr3_aa: CASSQERDPYNEQFF
cdr3_length: 15
clone_size: many
v_call: TRBV3-1
d_call: -
j_call: TRBJ2-1

cdr3_nt: TGTGCCAGCAGCAAAGTCGGGGGGGCTGTAAACGAGCAGTACTTC
cdr3_aa: CASSKVGGAVNEQYF
cdr3_length: 15
clone_size: many
v_call: TRBV21-1
d_call: -
j_call: TRBJ2-7

cdr3_nt: TGTGCCTGCAGTGAGGACAGGAACTATGGCTACACCTTC
cdr3_aa: CACSEDRNYGYTF
cdr3_length: 13
clone_size: few
v_call: TRBV2
d_call: TRBD1
j_call: TRBJ1-2

cdr3_nt: TGTGCCACCAGCAGAGACGGGAGGGATATACGGGATGAGCAGTTCTTC
cdr3_aa: CATSRDGRDIRDEQFF
cdr3_length: 16
clone_size: many
v_call: TRBV15
d_call: TRBD2
j_call: TRBJ2-1

cdr3_nt: TGTGCCAGCAGTGCTGGGACAGGGGGGAGAGGCCAAGAGACCCAGTACTTC
cdr3_aa: CASSAGTGGRGQETQYF
cdr3_length: 17
clone_size: once
v_call: TRBV2
d_call: TRBD1
j_call: TRBJ2-5

cdr3_nt: TGCAGCGTTAGCGGTCCAATGAACACTGAAGCTTTCTTT
cdr3_aa: CSVSGPMNTEAFF
cdr3_length: 13
clone_size: many
v_call: TRBV29-1
d_call: -
j_call: TRBJ1-1

cdr3_nt: TGCGCCAGCAGTGAAGGGGTGAGCACAGATACGCAGTATTTT
cdr3_aa: CASSEGVSTDTQYF
cdr3_length: 14
clone_size: many
v_call: TRBV5-1
d_call: -
j_call: TRBJ2-3

cdr3_nt: TGCAGTGCTAGAGGCCCTCTGGGGCAGTACTTC
cdr3_aa: CSARGPLGQYF
cdr3_length: 11
clone_size: -
v_call: TRBV20-1
d_call: -
j_call: TRBJ2-7

cdr3_nt: TGTGCCAGCAGCTTAGCAGAGGGTGACTATGGCTACACCTTC
cdr3_aa: CASSLAEGDYGYTF
cdr3_length: 14
clone_size: many
v_call: TRBV7-9
d_call: -
j_call: TRBJ1-2

cdr3_nt: TGCGCCAGCAGCTCGGGGACAGAAAAAGAGACCCAGTACTTC
cdr3_aa: CASSSGTEKETQYF
cdr3_length: 14
clone_size: many
v_call: TRBV5-1
d_call: TRBD1
j_call: TRBJ2-5

cdr3_nt: TGCAGTGTCTCAGGGGGCACATCCTATAATTCACCCCTCCACTTT
cdr3_aa: CSVSGGTSYNSPLHF
cdr3_length: 15
clone_size: many
v_call: TRBV20-1
d_call: TRBD1
j_call: TRBJ1-6

cdr3_nt: TGCGCCAGCGCAGAGACTAGCACAGATACGCAGTATTTT
cdr3_aa: CASAETSTDTQYF
cdr3_length: 13
clone_size: many
v_call: TRBV10-1
d_call: -
j_call: TRBJ2-3

cdr3_nt: TGTGCCAGCAGCTTATGGGGACCCGCCGGGGCCAACGTCCTGACTTTC
cdr3_aa: CASSLWGPAGANVLTF
cdr3_length: 16
clone_size: many
v_call: TRBV7-3
d_call: -
j_call: TRBJ2-6

cdr3_nt: TGCGCCAGCAGCTTGGTAGCTGTTGCATCCAGAGAGACCCAGTACTTC
cdr3_aa: CASSLVAVASRETQYF
cdr3_length: 16
clone_size: many
v_call: TRBV5-1
d_call: -
j_call: TRBJ2-5

cdr3_nt: TGTGCCAGCAGCTTAAATAGCGGGGGGAACACCGGGGAGCTGTTTTTT
cdr3_aa: CASSLNSGGNTGELFF
cdr3_length: 16
clone_size: many
v_call: TRBV11-2
d_call: TRBD2
j_call: TRBJ2-2

cdr3_nt: TGTGCCAGCAGCCCGGACGAGGGGGCATATGGCTACACCTTC
cdr3_aa: CASSPDEGAYGYTF
cdr3_length: 14
clone_size: many
v_call: TRBV7-3
d_call: TRBD1
j_call: TRBJ1-2

cdr3_nt: TGCAGTGCCACACTCGACAGGGCCTACGAGCAGTACTTC
cdr3_aa: CSATLDRAYEQYF
cdr3_length: 13
clone_size: few
v_call: TRBV20-1
d_call: TRBD1
j_call: TRBJ2-7